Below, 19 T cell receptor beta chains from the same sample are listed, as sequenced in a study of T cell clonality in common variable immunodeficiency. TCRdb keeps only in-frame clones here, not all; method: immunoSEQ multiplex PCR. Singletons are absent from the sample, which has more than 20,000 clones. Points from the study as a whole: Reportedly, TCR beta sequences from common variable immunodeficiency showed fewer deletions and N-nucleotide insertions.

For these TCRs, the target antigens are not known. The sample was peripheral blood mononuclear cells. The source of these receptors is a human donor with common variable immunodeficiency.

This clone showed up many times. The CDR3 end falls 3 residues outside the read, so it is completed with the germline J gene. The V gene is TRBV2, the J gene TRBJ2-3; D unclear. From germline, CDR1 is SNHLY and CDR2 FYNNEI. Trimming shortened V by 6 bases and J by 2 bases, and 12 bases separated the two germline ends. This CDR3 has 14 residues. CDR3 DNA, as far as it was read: TGTGCCAGCAGCGTACAACCTTTCACAGATACG. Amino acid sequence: CASSVQPFTDT. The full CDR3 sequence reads CASSVQPFTDTQYF.

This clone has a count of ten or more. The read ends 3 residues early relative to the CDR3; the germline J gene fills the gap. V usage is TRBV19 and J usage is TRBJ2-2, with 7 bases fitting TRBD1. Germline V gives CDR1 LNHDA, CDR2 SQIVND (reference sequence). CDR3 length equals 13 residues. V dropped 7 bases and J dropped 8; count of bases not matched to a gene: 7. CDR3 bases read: TGTGCCAGTACTCGACAGGGAGAAGGGGAG. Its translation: CASTRQGEGE. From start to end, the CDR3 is CASTRQGEGELFF.

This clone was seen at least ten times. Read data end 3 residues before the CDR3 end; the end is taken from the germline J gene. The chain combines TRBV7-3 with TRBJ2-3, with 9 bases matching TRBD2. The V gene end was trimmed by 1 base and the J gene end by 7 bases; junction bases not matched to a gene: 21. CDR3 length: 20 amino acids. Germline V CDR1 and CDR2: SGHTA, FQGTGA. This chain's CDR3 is CASSLNPPITTGGGAHTQYF. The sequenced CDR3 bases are TGTGCCAGCAGCTTAAATCCCCCCATCACTACCGGCGGGGGGGCCCATACG.

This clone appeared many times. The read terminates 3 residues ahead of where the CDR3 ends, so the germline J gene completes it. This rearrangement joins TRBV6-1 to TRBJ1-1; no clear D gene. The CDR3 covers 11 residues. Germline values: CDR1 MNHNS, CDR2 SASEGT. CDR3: CASSESPAAFF. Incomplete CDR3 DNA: TGTGCCAGCAGTGAATCGCCAGCG.

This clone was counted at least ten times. The CDR3 DNA, read in part, is TGTGCCAGCAGCCCACTACCGGGGGGGCGCGCG. This encodes CASSPLPGGRA. The entire CDR3 protein is CASSPLPGGRAAFF. J is TRBJ1-1 and V is TRBV3-1 (or the pseudogene TRBV3-2), with a weak D call TRBD1 (6 bases). From the germline J gene comes the end of the CDR3, since the read stops 3 residues before it. The CDR3 runs to 14 residues. Germline V gives CDR1 LGHDT, CDR2 YNNKEL (reference sequence).

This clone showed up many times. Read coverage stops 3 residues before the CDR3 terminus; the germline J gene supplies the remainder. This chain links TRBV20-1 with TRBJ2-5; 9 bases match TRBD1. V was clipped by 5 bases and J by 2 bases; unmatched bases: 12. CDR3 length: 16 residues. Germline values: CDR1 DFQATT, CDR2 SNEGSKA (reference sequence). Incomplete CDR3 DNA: TGCAGTGCTTTGGGATCCGGGACAGGGAATCAAGAGACC. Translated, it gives CSALGSGTGNQET. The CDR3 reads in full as CSALGSGTGNQETQYF.

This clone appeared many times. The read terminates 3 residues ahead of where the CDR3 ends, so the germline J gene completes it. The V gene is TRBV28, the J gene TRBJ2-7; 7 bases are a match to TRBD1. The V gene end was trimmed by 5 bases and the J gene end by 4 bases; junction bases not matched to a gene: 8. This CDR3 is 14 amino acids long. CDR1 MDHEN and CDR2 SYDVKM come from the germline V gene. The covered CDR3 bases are TGTGCCAGCAGTGACCCGGGACAGCGTTACGAG. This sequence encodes CASSDPGQRYE. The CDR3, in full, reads CASSDPGQRYEQYF.

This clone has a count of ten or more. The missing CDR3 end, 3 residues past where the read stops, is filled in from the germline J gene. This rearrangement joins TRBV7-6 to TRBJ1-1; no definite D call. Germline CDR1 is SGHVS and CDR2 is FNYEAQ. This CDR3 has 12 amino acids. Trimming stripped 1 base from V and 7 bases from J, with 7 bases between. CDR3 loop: CASSLVPGEAFF. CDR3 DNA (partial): TGTGCCAGCAGCTTAGTTCCGGGTGAA.

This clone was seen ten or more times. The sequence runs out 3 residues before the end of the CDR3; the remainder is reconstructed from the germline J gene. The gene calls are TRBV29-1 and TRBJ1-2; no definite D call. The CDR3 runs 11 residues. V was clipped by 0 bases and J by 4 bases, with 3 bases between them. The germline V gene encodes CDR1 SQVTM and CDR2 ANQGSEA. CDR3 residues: CSVEDRYGYTF. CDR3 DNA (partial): TGCAGCGTTGAAGATCGCTATGGC.

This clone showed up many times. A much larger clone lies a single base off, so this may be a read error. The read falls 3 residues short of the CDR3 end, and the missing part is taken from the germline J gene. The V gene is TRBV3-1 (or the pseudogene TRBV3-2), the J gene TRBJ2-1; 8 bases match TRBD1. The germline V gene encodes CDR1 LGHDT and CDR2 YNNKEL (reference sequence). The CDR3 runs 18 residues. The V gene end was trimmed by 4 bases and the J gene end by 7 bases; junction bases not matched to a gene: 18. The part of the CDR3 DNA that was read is TGTGCCAGCAGCCCGGGACAGGTCGACCCTAGGAGGGGAAATGAG. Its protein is CASSPGQVDPRRGNE. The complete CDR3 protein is CASSPGQVDPRRGNEQFF.

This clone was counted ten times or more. The CDR3 spells CASSPQSWTGSPLHF. The sequenced part of the CDR3 DNA is TGTGCCAGCTCACCCCAAAGTTGGACAGGATCACCC. The chain employs TRBV18 and TRBJ1-6; 7 nucleotides align to TRBD1. The CDR3 goes on 3 residues after the read ends, and that part is filled in from the germline J gene. The CDR3 consists of 15 residues. V dropped 3 bases and J dropped 10; count of bases not matched to a gene: 9. Germline values: CDR1 KGHSH, CDR2 LQKENI.

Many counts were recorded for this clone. CDR3 in amino acids: CASSMAGLGEQYF. The sequenced part of the CDR3 DNA is TGTGCCAGTAGTATGGCGGGACTTGGCGAG. The chain carries TRBV19 and TRBJ2-7; tentatively, D is TRBD2 (6 bases). The read falls 3 residues short of the CDR3 end, and the missing part is taken from the germline J gene. The CDR3 runs to 13 residues. The V end was cut by 3 bases, the J end by 6 bases, with 12 bases between. In germline, CDR1 is LNHDA, CDR2 SQIVND (reference sequence).

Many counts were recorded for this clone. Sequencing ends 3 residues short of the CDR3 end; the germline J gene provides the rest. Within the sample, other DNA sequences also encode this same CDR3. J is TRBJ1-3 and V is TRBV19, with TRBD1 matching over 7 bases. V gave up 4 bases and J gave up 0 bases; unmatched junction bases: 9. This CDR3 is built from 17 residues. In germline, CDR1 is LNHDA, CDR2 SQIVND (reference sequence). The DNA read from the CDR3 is TGTGCCAGTAGTACCGGCCCCGACAGGGTCTCTGGAAACACC. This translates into CASSTGPDRVSGNT. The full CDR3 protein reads CASSTGPDRVSGNTIYF.

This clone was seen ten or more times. CDR3 sequence reads: CASSLGTGGIDEQFF. The CDR3 DNA, read in part, is TGTGCCAGCTCACTAGGGACAGGGGGCATAGATGAG. This chain links TRBV18 with TRBJ2-1; 12 nucleotides match TRBD1. The read terminates 3 residues ahead of where the CDR3 ends, so the germline J gene completes it. Unmatched junction bases numbered 6, after V lost 4 bases and J lost 8 bases. CDR1 is KGHSH, CDR2 LQKENI, per germline. CDR3 length equals 15 residues.

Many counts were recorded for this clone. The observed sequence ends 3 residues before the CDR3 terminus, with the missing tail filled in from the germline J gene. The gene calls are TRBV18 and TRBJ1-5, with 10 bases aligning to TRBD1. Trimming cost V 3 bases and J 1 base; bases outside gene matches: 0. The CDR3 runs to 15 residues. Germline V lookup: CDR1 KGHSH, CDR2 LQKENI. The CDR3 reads CASSPGQGSNQPQHF. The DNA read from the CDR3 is TGTGCCAGCTCACCGGGACAGGGGAGCAATCAGCCC.

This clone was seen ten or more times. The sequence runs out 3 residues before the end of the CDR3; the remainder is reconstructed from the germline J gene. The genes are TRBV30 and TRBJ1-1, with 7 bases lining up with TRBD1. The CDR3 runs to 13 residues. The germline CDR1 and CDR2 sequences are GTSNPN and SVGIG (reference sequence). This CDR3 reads CAWSSRAGGDAFF. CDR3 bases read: TGTGCCTGGAGTTCACGGGCAGGGGGTGAT.

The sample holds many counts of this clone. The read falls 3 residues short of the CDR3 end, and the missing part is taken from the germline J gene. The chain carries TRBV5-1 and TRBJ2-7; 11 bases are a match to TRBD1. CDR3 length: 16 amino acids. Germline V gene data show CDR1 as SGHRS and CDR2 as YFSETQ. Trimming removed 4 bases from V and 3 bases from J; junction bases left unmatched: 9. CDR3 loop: CASSPRGGTGGYEQYF. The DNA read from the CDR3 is TGCGCCAGCAGCCCGAGAGGGGGGACAGGGGGCTACGAG.

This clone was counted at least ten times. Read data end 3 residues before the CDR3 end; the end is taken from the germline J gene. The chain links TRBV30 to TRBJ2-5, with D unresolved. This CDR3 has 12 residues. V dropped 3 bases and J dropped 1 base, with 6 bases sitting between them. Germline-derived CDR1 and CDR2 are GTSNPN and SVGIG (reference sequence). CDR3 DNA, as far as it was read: TGTGCCTGGAGCCCTTCCCAAGAGACC. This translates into CAWSPSQET. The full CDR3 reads CAWSPSQETQYF.

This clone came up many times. This chain's CDR3 is CASSLVTGDTQYF. Partial CDR3 DNA: TGTGCCAGCAGCTTAGTCACAGGGGATACG. The J gene is TRBJ2-3, the V gene TRBV7-2; D perhaps matches TRBD1 (6 bases). The CDR3 goes on 3 residues after the read ends, and that part is filled in from the germline J gene. Trimming cost V 1 base and J 6 bases, with 8 bases left between them. Germline-derived CDR1 and CDR2 are SGHTA and FQGNSA. CDR3 size: 13 residues.